Listed below are T cell receptor beta chains from one sample, sequenced in a study of T cell responses to AZD1222 COVID-19 vaccine. The repertoire was sequenced with immunoSEQ multiplex PCR; TCRdb's copy has only in-frame clones and lacks some. The table shows more than 250,000 clones, with just over 90% occurring only once. Source: peripheral blood, taken on day 0 of AZD1222 vaccination. All receptors derive from an adult in good health. Both conserved end residues are trimmed from each CDR3. The order of the fields is CDR3 length, V gene, J gene, clone size, CDR3 protein. Not all rows give a size; the values are once, few, many and, for expanded clones, a class.

CDR3 length: 12; V gene: TRBV28; J gene: TRBJ1-1; clone size: .; CDR3 protein: ASSSQGLNTEAF
CDR3 length: 14; V gene: TRBV5-5; J gene: TRBJ1-5; clone size: .; CDR3 protein: ASSSNAPGLNQPQH
CDR3 length: 14; V gene: TRBV28; J gene: TRBJ2-7; clone size: .; CDR3 protein: ASSLWAGGLSYEQY
CDR3 length: 11; V gene: TRBV5-1; J gene: TRBJ1-2; clone size: few; CDR3 protein: ASSLGTSYGYT
CDR3 length: 11; V gene: TRBV7-9; J gene: TRBJ1-2; clone size: .; CDR3 protein: ASSLESAYGYT
CDR3 length: 10; V gene: TRBV18; J gene: TRBJ1-2; clone size: .; CDR3 protein: ASSLQGASYT
CDR3 length: 13; V gene: TRBV6-5; J gene: TRBJ2-7; clone size: .; CDR3 protein: ASGPGGARTYEQY
CDR3 length: 13; V gene: TRBV28; J gene: TRBJ1-6; clone size: few; CDR3 protein: ASSSGTGGSSPLH
CDR3 length: 13; V gene: TRBV5-1; J gene: TRBJ1-4; clone size: .; CDR3 protein: ASSTHGGVDEKLF
CDR3 length: 15; V gene: TRBV4-1; J gene: TRBJ1-1; clone size: many; CDR3 protein: ASRPGPARSLNTEAF
CDR3 length: 11; V gene: TRBV6-5; J gene: TRBJ1-2; clone size: .; CDR3 protein: ASSLGSDYGYT
CDR3 length: 9; V gene: TRBV19; J gene: TRBJ1-5; clone size: .; CDR3 protein: ASRGFGTQH
CDR3 length: 13; V gene: TRBV6-2/TRBV6-3; J gene: TRBJ2-3; clone size: .; CDR3 protein: ASSPRGFSTDTQY
CDR3 length: 12; V gene: TRBV5-6; J gene: TRBJ2-1; clone size: .; CDR3 protein: ASSWETGVGEQF
CDR3 length: 12; V gene: TRBV5-1; J gene: TRBJ1-2; clone size: .; CDR3 protein: ASSWGQGTYGYT
CDR3 length: 10; V gene: TRBV24-1; J gene: TRBJ2-3; clone size: .; CDR3 protein: ATGTSTDTQY
CDR3 length: 12; V gene: TRBV9; J gene: TRBJ1-3; clone size: once; CDR3 protein: ASSVGGAGNTIY
CDR3 length: 10; V gene: TRBV2; J gene: TRBJ2-7; clone size: .; CDR3 protein: ASSIQGYEQY
CDR3 length: 9; V gene: TRBV20-1; J gene: TRBJ1-1; clone size: .; CDR3 protein: SASRGTEAF
CDR3 length: 12; V gene: TRBV5-1; J gene: TRBJ1-2; clone size: .; CDR3 protein: ASSLATGRRGYT
CDR3 length: 12; V gene: TRBV2; J gene: TRBJ2-7; clone size: .; CDR3 protein: ASSEGGGPYEQY
CDR3 length: 12; V gene: TRBV28; J gene: TRBJ1-5; clone size: .; CDR3 protein: ASNLGTIDRPQH
CDR3 length: 13; V gene: TRBV6-5; J gene: TRBJ2-5; clone size: .; CDR3 protein: ASSYTGQGEETQY
CDR3 length: 15; V gene: TRBV30; J gene: TRBJ1-5; clone size: .; CDR3 protein: AWAPTSGGRSNQPQH
CDR3 length: 9; V gene: TRBV28; J gene: TRBJ1-6; clone size: .; CDR3 protein: ASSLNSPLH
CDR3 length: 9; V gene: TRBV6-5; J gene: TRBJ2-7; clone size: .; CDR3 protein: ASRRGNEQY
CDR3 length: 10; V gene: TRBV3-1/TRBV3-2; J gene: TRBJ1-2; clone size: .; CDR3 protein: ASSQWGQGYT
CDR3 length: 12; V gene: TRBV27; J gene: TRBJ1-1; clone size: .; CDR3 protein: ASSVDRGGTEAF
CDR3 length: 14; V gene: TRBV10-3; J gene: TRBJ2-6; clone size: once; CDR3 protein: ASARQGASGANVLT
CDR3 length: 12; V gene: TRBV5-5; J gene: TRBJ1-4; clone size: .; CDR3 protein: ASSFRVANEKLF
CDR3 length: 12; V gene: TRBV3-1/TRBV3-2; J gene: TRBJ1-6; clone size: .; CDR3 protein: ASSYQGSNSPLH
CDR3 length: 12; V gene: TRBV7-9; J gene: TRBJ2-5; clone size: once; CDR3 protein: ASSLTVYQETQY
CDR3 length: 14; V gene: TRBV19; J gene: TRBJ1-5; clone size: .; CDR3 protein: ASSIDPRYSNQPQH
CDR3 length: 13; V gene: TRBV20-1; J gene: TRBJ1-5; clone size: .; CDR3 protein: SASFGTGGNQPQH
CDR3 length: 15; V gene: TRBV25-1; J gene: TRBJ2-1; clone size: .; CDR3 protein: ASSGQVGTSGYNEQF
CDR3 length: 11; V gene: TRBV2; J gene: TRBJ1-5; clone size: .; CDR3 protein: ASRGDGNQPQH
CDR3 length: 9; V gene: TRBV2; J gene: TRBJ2-7; clone size: .; CDR3 protein: ASSETLGQY
CDR3 length: 9; V gene: TRBV19; J gene: TRBJ2-3; clone size: .; CDR3 protein: VLLIADTQY
CDR3 length: 12; V gene: TRBV19; J gene: TRBJ1-5; clone size: .; CDR3 protein: ASNLPGGNQPQH
CDR3 length: 11; V gene: TRBV2; J gene: TRBJ1-5; clone size: .; CDR3 protein: ASSEEQGQPQH
CDR3 length: 13; V gene: TRBV18; J gene: TRBJ2-2; clone size: .; CDR3 protein: ASSSQGRWTGELF
CDR3 length: 12; V gene: TRBV5-1; J gene: TRBJ2-2; clone size: once; CDR3 protein: ASSEGPNTGELF
CDR3 length: 12; V gene: TRBV6-5; J gene: TRBJ2-7; clone size: .; CDR3 protein: ASSPGTAFNEQY
CDR3 length: 14; V gene: TRBV27; J gene: TRBJ1-1; clone size: .; CDR3 protein: ASSLFSGALNTEAF
CDR3 length: 12; V gene: TRBV3-1/TRBV3-2; J gene: TRBJ1-2; clone size: once; CDR3 protein: ASSQVNGNYGYT
CDR3 length: 14; V gene: TRBV4-1; J gene: TRBJ2-5; clone size: .; CDR3 protein: ASSRWVAGTQETQY
CDR3 length: 10; V gene: TRBV3-1/TRBV3-2; J gene: TRBJ2-7; clone size: once; CDR3 protein: ASSQASYEQY
CDR3 length: 13; V gene: TRBV28; J gene: TRBJ2-5; clone size: .; CDR3 protein: ASSSASGGQETQY
CDR3 length: 13; V gene: TRBV7-9; J gene: TRBJ2-7; clone size: few; CDR3 protein: ASSLGFRGADEQY
CDR3 length: 12; V gene: TRBV28; J gene: TRBJ2-7; clone size: .; CDR3 protein: ASSKSGRAYEQY
CDR3 length: 11; V gene: TRBV7-2; J gene: TRBJ1-5; clone size: .; CDR3 protein: ASSFDPKQSQH
CDR3 length: 14; V gene: TRBV28; J gene: TRBJ1-3; clone size: .; CDR3 protein: ASSVYSREYGNTIY
CDR3 length: 12; V gene: TRBV5-1; J gene: TRBJ2-5; clone size: .; CDR3 protein: ASSLERTEETQY
CDR3 length: 9; V gene: TRBV12-3/TRBV12-4; J gene: TRBJ1-4; clone size: .; CDR3 protein: ASSLEGKLF
CDR3 length: 11; V gene: TRBV7-2; J gene: TRBJ1-2; clone size: .; CDR3 protein: ASSLGAVGVGT
CDR3 length: 8; V gene: TRBV20-1; J gene: TRBJ1-2; clone size: .; CDR3 protein: SARINGYT
CDR3 length: 11; V gene: TRBV7-9; J gene: TRBJ1-2; clone size: many; CDR3 protein: ASSPDTVHGYT
CDR3 length: 14; V gene: TRBV5-8; J gene: TRBJ2-7; clone size: .; CDR3 protein: ASSQPGGSSSYEQY
CDR3 length: 13; V gene: TRBV19; J gene: TRBJ2-2; clone size: .; CDR3 protein: ASIQGQGYTGELF
CDR3 length: 11; V gene: TRBV18; J gene: TRBJ2-2; clone size: .; CDR3 protein: ASSPIGSGELF